Below, one T cell receptor beta chain is given with its context. Its antigen specificity is not known. No base quality information exists; no much larger clone differs at one position. This entry belongs to a study of blood T cell repertoires in COVID-19 (TCRdb year 2020). Looking at the study overall: Samples from collaborators originated in the United States, Italy and Spain and spanned both the acute and convalescent phases of COVID-19. The material from the prospective study consisted of cDNA or gDNA derived from T cells, B-cell-depleted T cells, or PBMCs. Deeply sampled blood TCRbeta repertoires from subjects exposed to, actively infected with, or recovered from COVID-19 were included in the dataset. The repertoires were made available in a free public database intended to serve as a resource for research on the immune response to SARS-CoV-2. The samples were drawn from the first 160 participants of the ongoing ImmuneRACE study and from about 1,200 subjects provided by 6 global collaborators. Sample metadata almost always included a de-identified subject ID, COVID-19 status, age in years and sex. Where available, HLA class I and class II types were taken from metadata supplied by the sample provider and were not determined by assay-based typing. Results the study describes overall, beyond this receptor: The quantity of clinical and demographic metadata differed by source and by participant and was supplied without curation.

TCRbeta CDR3 regions were amplified from genomic DNA using the immunoSEQ Assay, a bias-controlled multiplex PCR. As for the original processing: The number of nucleated cells in each sample was estimated from the amplification of reference gene primers within the assay. Sequence reads were collapsed and filtered to measure the absolute abundance of every unique TCRbeta CDR3 rearrangement. For each sample, productive Simpson clonality was calculated as the square root of Simpson's diversity index over productive rearrangements. Imported from immuneACCESS, the table was reduced by TCRdb to in-frame sequences with V and J called. These copies leave out some clones; in studies compared against another copy, an unresolved V gene accounts for under half, and the cause of the remainder is not known. The V and J calls and clone size are taken from that table; D and trimming were inferred from the DNA. The table for this sample lists over 75,000 clones; 90% of them were counted only once. The ten most abundant clones make up 1.7% of the sample.

Collaborating institutions collected whole blood in K2EDTA tubes following their own protocols. For TCRbeta analysis, collaborators shipped samples as frozen whole blood, isolated PBMCs, or DNA extracted from either of those sample types. The CDR3 contains 14 residues, cysteine and phenylalanine counted. CDR3 DNA only is kept here, 42 bases in frame from base 1. CDR1 and CDR2, per the germline V gene, are MNHEY and SVGAGI. Trimming removed 6 bases from V and 3 bases from J; the gene matches leave 4 bases unexplained. This TCR was recovered from a man aged 55-75 years with acute or convalescent COVID-19. Sequenced: peripheral blood. The sequence joins TRBV6-5 to TRBJ2-1, with TRBD1 identical over 8 junction bases. The DNA reads TGTGCCAGCAGGGGACAGGCATTCTACAATGAGCAGTTCTTC. Its amino acids are CASRGQAFYNEQFF.